What follows is one T cell receptor (beta chain) and its context. Its antigen is unknown. cDNA synthesis used the whole RNA isolate, giving expressed TCRB sequences. TCRdb keeps only in-frame clones here, not all; method: immunoSEQ multiplex PCR. The sample has approximately 600,000 clones, around 12% seen once. With 4 bases clipped from V and 2 bases from J, the junction kept 4 bases outside the gene matches. Germline loops: CDR1 LGHNA, CDR2 YSLEER. The CDR3 consists of 15 residues. These data are taken from a study of beta chain features in type 1 diabetes. Whole-study results and caveats: Moderate but significant shortening of TCRB CDR3s was recorded in all four CD4+ subsets from Type 1 diabetes patients.

Material: naive CD4+ T cells from blood. This chain connects TRBV4-3 to TRBJ1-5, with 8 bases identical to TRBD1. This clonotype originated in a man between 25 and 39 years old with type 1 diabetes. CDR3: CASSPDRAGNQPQHF. The CDR3 region has the DNA TGCGCCAGCAGCCCGGACAGGGCGGGCAATCAGCCCCAGCATTTT.